These T cell receptor beta chains were read from a single sample in a study of PD-L1 blockade in urothelial cancer. Sequencing used immunoSEQ multiplex PCR; TCRdb keeps in-frame clones, though not all of them. This table has approximately 100,000 clones, roughly 84% appearing once. The material was PBMCs, obtained around atezolizumab (anti-PD-L1) treatment. The source of these receptors is a man in his fifties or sixties with urothelial cancer. Each CDR3 is given with its conserved first and last residue.

len	v_gene	j_gene	CDR3aa
15	TRBV18	TRBJ2-4	CASSPPTGGGDIQYF
15	TRBV5-1	TRBJ1-6	CASSLGQGGNSPLHF
13	TRBV27	TRBJ2-1	CASSRDRDNEQFF
16	TRBV1	TRBJ2-5	CTSSQDLWLAGETQYF
16	TRBV6-1	TRBJ2-1	CASSVLAGGSYNEQFF
15	TRBV19	TRBJ2-3	CASSYGLVGTDTQYF
14	TRBV2	TRBJ1-1	CASRDTGSGTEAFF
15	TRBV9	TRBJ2-1	CASSVTGGAPNEQFF
18	TRBV5-4	TRBJ2-3	CASSLGRTSGASTDTQYF
15	TRBV4-2	TRBJ2-7	CASSQDWTSGDEQYF
15	TRBV28	TRBJ1-5	CASREGAWDNQPQHF
16	TRBV5-4	TRBJ2-1	CASSLDMAGGRNEQFF
13	TRBV6-5	TRBJ1-1	CASSYSGLPEAFF
15	TRBV6-4	TRBJ2-1	CASFWGAGAYNEQFF
14	TRBV30	TRBJ2-2	CAGGLAGWTGELFF
14	TRBV6-6	TRBJ2-3	CASESPGGTDTQYF
15	TRBV28	TRBJ1-5	CASSPPNQGIQPQHF
16	TRBV5-4	TRBJ2-3	CASSFGGRGGTDTQYF
16	TRBV2	TRBJ2-3	CASRTGETSGSDTQYF
14	TRBV9	TRBJ2-7	CASSDLRQGTEQYF
14	TRBV6-5	TRBJ1-1	CASGRDRNFPGAFF
12	TRBV2	TRBJ1-2	CASNTGSYGYTF
12	TRBV30	TRBJ2-1	CAWSRLNNEQFF
13	TRBV6-5	TRBJ2-2	CASSYTTSGELFF
14	TRBV27	TRBJ2-7	CASNPGQPTYEQYF
14	TRBV6-6	TRBJ1-6	CASSYIQGYSPLHF
17	TRBV5-1	TRBJ2-2	CASSPKSGIREGGELFF
15	TRBV9	TRBJ2-7	CASSVSGQSSYEQYF
16	TRBV27	TRBJ2-5	CASSFIERGGVETQYF
15	TRBV28	TRBJ2-7	CASSIRGTLSYEQYF
14	TRBV28	TRBJ2-7	CASSLASGVYEQYF
16	TRBV5-4	TRBJ2-7	CASSLESGQASYEQYF
15	TRBV11-1	TRBJ2-7	CASSPKGTGGYEQYF
15	TRBV2	TRBJ2-7	CASSDTSGITYEQYF
15	TRBV5-1	TRBJ2-3	CASSLAGSYTDTQYF
15	TRBV5-1	TRBJ2-1	CASSPSGRSLGEQFF
15	TRBV5-5	TRBJ2-7	CASSLLATSSYEQYF
15	TRBV7-3	TRBJ2-1	CASSYYGLGGKEQFF
14	TRBV5-4	TRBJ2-2	CASASGGFGGELFF
14	TRBV4-1	TRBJ2-3	CASSQARQEDTQYF
15	TRBV10-3	TRBJ2-7	CAISESRAGGNEQYF
12	TRBV18	TRBJ2-1	CASCTYYNEQFF
14	TRBV6-6	TRBJ1-2	CASRPDRGGYGYTF
15	TRBV18	TRBJ2-5	CASSHIDSFQETQYF
14	TRBV5-1	TRBJ1-2	CASSLGSGDYGYTF
13	TRBV7-8	TRBJ2-1	CASSLGQYNEQFF
12	TRBV5-1	TRBJ2-7	CASSQTGGATYF
18	TRBV2	TRBJ1-2	CASSYNTFQGGNNYGYTF
15	TRBV9	TRBJ2-3	CASSAIGAGADTQYF